The TCR beta chain described here comes from a study of neurological immune-mediated disorders. TCRdb called the 5' RACE reads again in MiXCR, with one record for every CDR3 protein. The sample holds roughly 32,000 distinct CDR3 sequences; around 5.9% are singletons and the top ten take more than 2%. This clonotype was seen repeatedly, ten times or more. V lost 4 bases and J lost 4; bases outside the gene matches: 7. Germline-derived CDR1 and CDR2 are KGHDR and SFDVKD. The CDR3 length is 16 residues. Sequencing input: CD4+ T cells from blood. This TCR came from a woman between 50 and 59 years old in good health. The genes are TRBV24-1 and TRBJ2-1; 9 bases are a match to TRBD1. The CDR3 reads CATSDPGQGGYNEQFF. CDR3 nucleotide sequence: TGTGCCACCAGTGACCCGGGACAGGGTGGTTACAATGAGCAGTTCTTC.